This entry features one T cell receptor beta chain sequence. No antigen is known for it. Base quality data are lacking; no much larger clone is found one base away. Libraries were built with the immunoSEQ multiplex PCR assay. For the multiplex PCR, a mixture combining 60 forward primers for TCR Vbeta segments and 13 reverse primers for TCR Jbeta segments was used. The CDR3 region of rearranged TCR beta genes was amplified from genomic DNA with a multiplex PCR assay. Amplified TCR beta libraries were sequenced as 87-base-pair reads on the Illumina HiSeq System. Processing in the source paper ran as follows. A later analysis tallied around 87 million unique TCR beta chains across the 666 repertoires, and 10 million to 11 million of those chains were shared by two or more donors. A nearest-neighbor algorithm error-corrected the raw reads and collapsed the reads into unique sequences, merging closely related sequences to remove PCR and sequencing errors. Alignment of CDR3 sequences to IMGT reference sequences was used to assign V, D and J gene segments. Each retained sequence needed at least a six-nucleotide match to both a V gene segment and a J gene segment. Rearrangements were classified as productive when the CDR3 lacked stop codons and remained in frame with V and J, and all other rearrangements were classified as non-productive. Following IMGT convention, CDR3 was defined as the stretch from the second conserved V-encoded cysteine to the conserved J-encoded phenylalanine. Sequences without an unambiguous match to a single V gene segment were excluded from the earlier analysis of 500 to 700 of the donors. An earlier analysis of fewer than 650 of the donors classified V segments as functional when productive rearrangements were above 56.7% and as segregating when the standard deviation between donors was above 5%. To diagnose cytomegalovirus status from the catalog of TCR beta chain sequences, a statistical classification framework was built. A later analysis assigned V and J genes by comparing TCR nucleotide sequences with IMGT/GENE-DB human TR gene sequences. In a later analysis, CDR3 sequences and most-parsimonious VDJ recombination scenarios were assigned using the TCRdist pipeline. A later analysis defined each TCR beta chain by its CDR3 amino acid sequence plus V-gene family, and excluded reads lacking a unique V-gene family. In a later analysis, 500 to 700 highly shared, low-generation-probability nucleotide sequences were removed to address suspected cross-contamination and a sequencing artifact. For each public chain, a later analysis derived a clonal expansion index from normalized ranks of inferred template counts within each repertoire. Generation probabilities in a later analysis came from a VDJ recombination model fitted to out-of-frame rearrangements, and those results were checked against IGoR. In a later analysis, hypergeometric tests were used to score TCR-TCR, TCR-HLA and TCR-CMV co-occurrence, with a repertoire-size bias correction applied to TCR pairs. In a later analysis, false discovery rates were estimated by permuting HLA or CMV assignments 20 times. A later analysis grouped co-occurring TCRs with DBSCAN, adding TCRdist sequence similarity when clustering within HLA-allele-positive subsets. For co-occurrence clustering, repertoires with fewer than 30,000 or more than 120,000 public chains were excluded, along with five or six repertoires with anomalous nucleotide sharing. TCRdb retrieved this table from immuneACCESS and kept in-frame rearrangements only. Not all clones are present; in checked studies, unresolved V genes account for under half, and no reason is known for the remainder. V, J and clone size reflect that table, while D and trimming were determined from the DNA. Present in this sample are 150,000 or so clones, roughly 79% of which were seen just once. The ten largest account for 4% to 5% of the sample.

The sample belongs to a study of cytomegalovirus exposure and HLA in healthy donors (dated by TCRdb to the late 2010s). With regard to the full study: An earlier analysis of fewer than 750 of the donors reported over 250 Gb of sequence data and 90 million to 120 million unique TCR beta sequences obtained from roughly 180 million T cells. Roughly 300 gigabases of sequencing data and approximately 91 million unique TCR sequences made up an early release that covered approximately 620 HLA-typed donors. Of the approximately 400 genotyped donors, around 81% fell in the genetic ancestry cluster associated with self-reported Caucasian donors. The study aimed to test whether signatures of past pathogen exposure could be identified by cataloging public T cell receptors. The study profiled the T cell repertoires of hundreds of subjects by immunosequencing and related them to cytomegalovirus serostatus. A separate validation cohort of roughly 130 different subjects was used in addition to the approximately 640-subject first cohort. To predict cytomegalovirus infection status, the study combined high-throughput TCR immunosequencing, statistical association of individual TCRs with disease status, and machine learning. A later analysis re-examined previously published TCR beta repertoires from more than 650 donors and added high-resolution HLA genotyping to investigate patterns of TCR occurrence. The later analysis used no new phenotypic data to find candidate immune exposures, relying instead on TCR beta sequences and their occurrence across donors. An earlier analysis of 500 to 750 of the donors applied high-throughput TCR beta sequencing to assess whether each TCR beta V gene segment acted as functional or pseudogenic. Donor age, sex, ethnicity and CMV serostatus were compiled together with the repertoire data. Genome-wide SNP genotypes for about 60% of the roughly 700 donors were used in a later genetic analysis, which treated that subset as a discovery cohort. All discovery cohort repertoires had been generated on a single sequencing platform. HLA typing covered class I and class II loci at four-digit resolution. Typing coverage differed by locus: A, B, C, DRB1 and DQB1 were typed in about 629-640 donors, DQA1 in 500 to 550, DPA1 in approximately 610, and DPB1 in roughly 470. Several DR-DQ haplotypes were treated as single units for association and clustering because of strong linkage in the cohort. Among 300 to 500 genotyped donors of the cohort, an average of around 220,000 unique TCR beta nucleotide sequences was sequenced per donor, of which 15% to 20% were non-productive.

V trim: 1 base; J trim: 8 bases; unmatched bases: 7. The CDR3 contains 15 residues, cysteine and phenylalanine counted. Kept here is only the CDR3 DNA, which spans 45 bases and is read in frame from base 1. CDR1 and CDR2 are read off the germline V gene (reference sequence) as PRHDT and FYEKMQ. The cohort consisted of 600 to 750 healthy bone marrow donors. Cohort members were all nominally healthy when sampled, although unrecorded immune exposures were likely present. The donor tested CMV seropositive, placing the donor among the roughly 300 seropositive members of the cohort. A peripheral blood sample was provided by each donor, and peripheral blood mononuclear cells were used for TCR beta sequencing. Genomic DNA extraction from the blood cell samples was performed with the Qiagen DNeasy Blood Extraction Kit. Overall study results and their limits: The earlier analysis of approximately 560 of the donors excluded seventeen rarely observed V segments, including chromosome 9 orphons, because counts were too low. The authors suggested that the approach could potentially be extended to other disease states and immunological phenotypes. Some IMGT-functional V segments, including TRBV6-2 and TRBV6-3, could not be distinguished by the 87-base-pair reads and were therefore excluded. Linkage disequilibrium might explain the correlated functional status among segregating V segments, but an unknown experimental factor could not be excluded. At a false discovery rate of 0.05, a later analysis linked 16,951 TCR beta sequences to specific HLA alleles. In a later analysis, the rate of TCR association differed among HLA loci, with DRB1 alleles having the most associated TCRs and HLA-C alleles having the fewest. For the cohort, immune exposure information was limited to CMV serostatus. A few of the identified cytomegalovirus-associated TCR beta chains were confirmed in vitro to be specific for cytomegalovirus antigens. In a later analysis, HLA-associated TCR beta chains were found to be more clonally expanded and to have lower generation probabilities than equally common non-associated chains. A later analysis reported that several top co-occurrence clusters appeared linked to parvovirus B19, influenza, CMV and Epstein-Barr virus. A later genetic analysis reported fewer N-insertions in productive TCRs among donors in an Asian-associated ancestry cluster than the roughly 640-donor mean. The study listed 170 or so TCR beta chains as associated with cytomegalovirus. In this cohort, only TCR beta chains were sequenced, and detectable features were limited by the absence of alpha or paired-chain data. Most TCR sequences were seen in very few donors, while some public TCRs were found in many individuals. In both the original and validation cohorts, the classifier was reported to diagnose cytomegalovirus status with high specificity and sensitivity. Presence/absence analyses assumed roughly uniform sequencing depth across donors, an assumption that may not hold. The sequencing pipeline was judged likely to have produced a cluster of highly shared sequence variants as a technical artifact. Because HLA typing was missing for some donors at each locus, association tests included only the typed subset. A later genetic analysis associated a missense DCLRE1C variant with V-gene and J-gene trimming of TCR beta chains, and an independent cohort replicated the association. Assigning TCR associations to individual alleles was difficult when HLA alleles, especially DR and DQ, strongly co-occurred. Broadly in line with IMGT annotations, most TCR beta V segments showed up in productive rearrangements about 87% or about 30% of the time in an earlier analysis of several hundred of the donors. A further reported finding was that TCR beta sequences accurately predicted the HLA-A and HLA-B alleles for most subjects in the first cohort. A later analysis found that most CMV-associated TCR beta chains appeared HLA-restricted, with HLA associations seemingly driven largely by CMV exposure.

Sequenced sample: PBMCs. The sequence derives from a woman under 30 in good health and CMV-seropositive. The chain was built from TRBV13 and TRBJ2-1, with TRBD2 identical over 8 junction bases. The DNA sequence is TGTGCCAGCAGCTTAGCGGGGGGGGCCCTGGATGAGCAGTTCTTC. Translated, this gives CASSLAGGALDEQFF.